The 18 T cell receptor beta chains below were found in one sample sequenced in a study of regulatory T cells in long-lasting Graves disease. Construction of the TCR beta libraries employed iRepertoire HTBI primers in conjunction with Arm-PCR of CDR3 regions. TCRdb reprocessed the multiplex PCR reads with MiXCR, giving one entry per CDR3 protein. The sample consists of approximately 470,000 distinct CDR3 sequences, under 25% of them appearing once. Specified time point: persistent/refractory GD, antithyroid drugs over 5 years with positive TRAb. The authors made the TCR library using RNA they extracted from PBMCs. This sample comprised peripheral blood mononuclear cells (PBMCs), obtained when the disease was refractory, from a patient treated with antithyroid drugs. These receptors were taken from a female donor with Graves disease.

This clonotype turned up a few times. The CDR3 nucleotides read TGTGCCTGGAGTGATCCCGGGGTACTGTTTTTT. Protein product: CAWSDPGVLFF. V usage is TRBV30 and J usage is TRBJ1-4; D not certain. The germline gives CDR1 GTSNPN, CDR2 SVGIG (reference sequence). The CDR3 sequence is 11 residues long. The ends were cut back, 1 base at V and 13 bases at J, with 10 bases in the middle.

In the case of this clonotype: A junction end diverges from the germline sequence, so it may reflect a read error. The chain carries TRBV6-2 or TRBV6-3 and TRBJ2-5; D is possibly TRBD2 (6 bases). Germline CDR1 is MNHEY and CDR2 is SVGEGT. The CDR3 sequence is 14 residues long. CDR3 sequence: CAISVAGLQETQYF. For the CDR3, the DNA is TGTGCCATCAGTGTCGCGGGACTTCAAGAGACCCAGTACTTC.

This chain connects TRBV7-2 to TRBJ1-5; tentative D call: TRBD1 (5 bases). Trimming took 1 base from V and 7 from J, leaving 8 bases between them. Germline assignment: CDR1 SGHTA and CDR2 FQGNSA. There are 13 residues in the CDR3. The CDR3 region is CASSLEGAQPQHF. As DNA, the CDR3 is TGTGCCAGCAGCTTAGAAGGGGCCCAGCCCCAGCATTTT. Combining the CDR3 with reference TRBV7-2 and TRBJ1-5 gives the whole variable domain GAGVSQSPSNKVTEKGKDVELRCDPISGHTALYWYRQSLGQGLEFLIYFQGNSAPDKSGLPSDRFSAERTGGSVSTLTIQRTQQEDSAVYLCASSLEGAQPQHFGDGTRLSIL.

This clonotype was seen a few times. The chain is built from TRBV27 and TRBJ2-4, with 14 positions matching TRBD2. The J call may be faulty, since TRBJ2-5 better matches the DNA end. CDR3 length equals 17 residues. Germline-derived CDR1 and CDR2 are MNHEY and SMNVEV (reference sequence). CDR3 region: CASSPGTSGRLGETQYF. In nucleotides, the CDR3 is TGTGCCAGCAGCCCCGGGACTAGCGGGAGATTAGGGGAGACCCAGTACTTC.

This clonotype was seen at least ten times. V is TRBV7-3 and J is TRBJ1-1, with D possibly TRBD1 on 5 matching bases. This CDR3 has 14 amino acids. V lost 2 bases, J lost 1 base, and 8 bases lay in between. The V gene's germline CDR1 is SGHTA and CDR2 FQGTGA. CDR3 nucleotides: TGTGCCAGCAGCTTATGGGGCCCGAACACTGAAGCTTTCTTT. It codes for CASSLWGPNTEAFF. The whole variable domain, filled in from reference TRBV7-3 and TRBJ1-1, reads GAGVSQTPSNKVTEKGKYVELRCDPISGHTALYWYRQSLGQGPEFLIYFQGTGAADDSGLPNDRFFAVRPEGSVSTLKIQRTERGDSAVYLCASSLWGPNTEAFFGQGTRLTVV.

This clonotype has only a few counts. The chain uses TRBV10-3 and TRBJ2-7; 7 bases agree with TRBD2. Germline V CDR1 and CDR2: ENHRY, SYGVKD. Trimming at V came to 9 bases and at J to 6 bases, leaving 17 bases not matched to a gene. The CDR3 extends over 15 amino acids. As DNA, the CDR3 is TGTGCCATAAGCGGGGCTAGCGGCCAAAGCCGCGAGCAGTACTTC. Translating gives CAISGASGQSREQYF.

About this clonotype: This may be a read error: a much more frequent sequence differs by one nucleotide. The chain is built from TRBV25-1 and TRBJ1-1; D call uncertain. CDR1 and CDR2 from the germline V gene are MGHDK and SYGVNS. Trimming pared 2 bases from V and 9 bases from J, leaving 16 bases between. The CDR3 has 14 amino acids. The CDR3 protein is CASSETEGFGKAFF. The CDR3 nucleotides are TGTGCCAGCAGTGAAACAGAGGGTTTTGGGAAAGCTTTCTTT. The variable domain in full, with the rest retrieved from reference TRBV25-1 and TRBJ1-1, is EADIYQTPRYLVIGTGKKITLECSQTMGHDKMYWYQQDPGMELHLIHYSYGVNSTEKGDLSSESTVSRIRTEHFPLTLESARPSHTSQYLCASSETEGFGKAFFGQGTRLTVV.

This clonotype was seen just once. This chain connects TRBV7-9 to TRBJ2-5, with D uncertain. The V end lost 7 bases, the J end lost 5 bases, and 20 bases lay between the germline ends. CDR3 size: 15 residues. The germline V gene has CDR1 SEHNR and CDR2 FQNEAQ (reference sequence). As DNA, the CDR3 is TGTGCCAGCAACTGGCGGACGGACCGCGCGGAGACCCAGTACTTC. The encoded protein is CASNWRTDRAETQYF.

Ten or more counts support this clonotype. The chain combines TRBV6-1 with TRBJ2-7, with 7 positions matching TRBD2. The CDR3 runs to 14 residues. The junction had 3 bases not matched to a gene; V was cut back by 4 bases and J by 0 bases. Germline CDR1 is MNHNS and CDR2 is SASEGT. The DNA for the CDR3 is TGTGCCAGCAGTGGGGGACTATTCTCCTACGAGCAGTACTTC. Translated, it gives CASSGGLFSYEQYF.

This sequence joins TRBV7-9 and TRBJ2-1, with 10 bases identical to TRBD2. Germline V gene sequence: CDR1 SEHNR, CDR2 FQNEAQ (reference sequence). There are 15 residues in the CDR3. With V trimmed by 2 bases and J by 5 bases, 3 bases remained unmatched. Here the CDR3 DNA reads TGTGCCAGCAGCTTATTAACTAGCGGGAACAATGAGCAGTTCTTC. Translating it yields CASSLLTSGNNEQFF. Filled out from reference TRBV7-9 and TRBJ2-1, the complete variable domain reads DTGVSQNPRHKITKRGQNVTFRCDPISEHNRLYWYRQTLGQGPEFLTYFQNEAQLEKSRLLSDRFSAERPKGSFSTLEIQRTEQGDSAMYLCASSLLTSGNNEQFFGPGTRLTVL.

This clonotype was found a few times. This chain connects TRBV5-1 to TRBJ2-2; no firm D call. This CDR3 has 16 amino acids. Trimming shortened V by 0 bases and J by 2 bases, and 11 bases separated the two germline ends. The germline CDR1 and CDR2 sequences are SGHRS and YFSETQ. The CDR3: CASSLAELPNTGELFF. Written as DNA, the CDR3 is TGCGCCAGCAGCTTGGCCGAACTACCTAACACCGGGGAGCTGTTTTTT.

This clonotype was counted ten times or more. V and J are TRBV18 and TRBJ2-5; no clear D. V dropped 2 bases and J dropped 4 bases, with 8 bases sitting between them. The length of the CDR3 is 13 residues. Germline V gene data show CDR1 as KGHSH and CDR2 as LQKENI. CDR3 bases: TGTGCCAGCTCACCATATAGTCCAGAGACCCAGTACTTC. Protein sequence: CASSPYSPETQYF. The full variable domain, rest sourced from reference TRBV18 and TRBJ2-5, is NAGVMQNPRHLVRRRGQEARLRCSPMKGHSHVYWYRQLPEEGLKFMVYLQKENIIDESGMPKERFSAEFPKEGPSILRIQQVVRGDSAAYFCASSPYSPETQYFGPGTRLLVL.

This clonotype has a count of ten or more. The chain combines TRBV28 with TRBJ2-7, with D possibly being TRBD1 or TRBD2 (5 bases each). Trimming took off 2 bases at V and 3 bases at J, with 11 bases between the two ends. The germline CDR1 and CDR2 sequences are MDHEN and SYDVKM. This CDR3 comprises 14 residues. In DNA form, the CDR3 reads TGTGCCAGCAGTTTAAATCCGGGGCTCTACGAGCAGTACTTC. It encodes CASSLNPGLYEQYF.

In regard to this clonotype: It may be a read error: a sequence one base away is much more abundant. The chain has TRBV11-2 and TRBJ1-2, with a possible D match to TRBD1 (5 bases). This CDR3 spans 13 amino acids. Germline loops: CDR1 SGHAT, CDR2 FQNNGV. Here the CDR3 reads CASSGAGPFGFTF. The CDR3 nucleotides read TGTGCCAGCAGCGGGGCTGGGCCTTTTGGCTTCACCTTC.

This clonotype has just a few counts. This may be a read error, as it is one base from a much larger clone. This chain joins TRBV2 and TRBJ2-7; D ambiguous. This CDR3 comprises 13 residues. In germline, CDR1 is SNHLY, CDR2 FYNNEI. V was trimmed by 6 bases and J by 5 bases, leaving 14 bases between them. The DNA of the CDR3 is TGTGCCAGCAGCGCGACGGCCTGGGACGAGCAGTACTTC. Translated, it gives CASSATAWDEQYF.

This clonotype was observed a handful of times. Just one base apart from a much larger clone, this may be a read error. The rearrangement links TRBV12-3 or TRBV12-4 to TRBJ1-5; the match to TRBD1 covers 8 bases. The CDR3 runs to 15 residues. CDR3 DNA sequence: TGTGCCAGCAGCCTCAGGGGGCGCGGGAATCGGCCCCAGCATTTT. It encodes CASSLRGRGNRPQHF.

The chain couples TRBV19 to TRBJ2-7, with no clear D. The CDR3 covers 13 residues. V was shortened by 5 bases and J by 6 bases, with 14 bases between the two germline ends. Germline values: CDR1 LNHDA, CDR2 SQIVND (reference sequence). The CDR3 DNA reads as TGTGCCAGTAGTCCTCCTGGTTTCCGCGAGCAGTACTTC. It codes for CASSPPGFREQYF.

This clonotype was seen a handful of times. The CDR3 here is CATRGMNTEAFF. Here the CDR3 DNA reads TGTGCCACCAGGGGGATGAACACTGAAGCTTTCTTT. This chain connects TRBV24-1 to TRBJ1-1; D remains ambiguous. The CDR3 covers 12 residues. Trimming cost V 7 bases and J 0 bases, with 5 bases left between them. The V gene's germline CDR1 is KGHDR and CDR2 SFDVKD.